The clone carrying this T cell receptor (beta chain) was seen only once. Its antigen is not identified. The data originate from a study of liver allograft versus peripheral blood T cells. On the study more broadly: Blood and transplanted-liver T cell receptor repertoires from recipients were compared. Study conclusions and caveats: Liver allografts reportedly held T cell receptor repertoires unlike those in peripheral blood.

TCRdb reanalysed the reads using MiXCR and keeps one entry per CDR3 protein. The sample has roughly 2,500 distinct CDR3 sequences; 15% to 19% are singletons. From germline, CDR1 is PRHDT and CDR2 FYEKMQ (reference sequence). The trim removed 1 base at V and 3 bases at J, leaving 3 bases unmatched. The CDR3 covers 15 residues. The J gene is TRBJ2-7, the V gene TRBV13; 10 positions agree with TRBD1. The source of this sequence is a human patient who had a liver transplant. Some T cells may have come from the graft donor. CDR3 sequence reads: CASSLAGQGNYEQYF. The CDR3 DNA sequence: TGTGCCAGCAGCTTAGCGGGACAGGGGAACTACGAGCAGTACTTC. The whole variable domain, remainder taken from reference TRBV13 and TRBJ2-7, is AAGVIQSPRHLIKEKRETATLKCYPIPRHDTVYWYQQGPGQDPQFLISFYEKMQSDKGSIPDRFSAQQFSDYHSELNMSSLELGDSALYFCASSLAGQGNYEQYFGPGTRLTVT.